This TCR beta chain was captured in a study of blood T cell repertoires in COVID-19. About the research overall: The cDNA or gDNA used as material had been derived from T cells, B-cell-depleted T cells, or PBMCs.

The CDR3 consists of 14 residues. The V end was cut by 2 bases, the J end by 4 bases, with 12 bases between. The germline V gene encodes CDR1 SGHRS and CDR2 YFSETQ. TCRdb's table, derived via immunoSEQ multiplex PCR, lists solely in-frame clones and lacks some. This sample has 200,000 to 250,000 clones, with about nine tenths found just once. The rearrangement joins TRBV5-1 to TRBJ1-1, with a weak D call TRBD1 (5 bases). Source material: PBMCs or T cells enriched from blood (not recorded which). The source is a man aged 40-50 years who had recovered from COVID-19. CDR3 protein: CASSLQNGGTEAFF. The CDR3 DNA reads as TGCGCCAGCAGCTTACAGAACGGGGGCACTGAAGCTTTCTTT.